Listed below are T cell receptor beta chains from one sample, sequenced in a study of cytomegalovirus exposure and HLA in healthy donors. TCRdb's copy holds only in-frame clones and misses some; the assay was immunoSEQ multiplex PCR. In the table there are about 80,000 clones, 65% to 85% of which are singletons. Sequencing used PBMCs. These receptors all stem from a man aged 50-59 years in good health and CMV-seronegative. Each CDR3 is given with its conserved first and last residue. D genes are given only for firm matches.

-	TRBV7-9	TRBJ1-4	TGTGCCAGCAGCTTAGTGGGCAGGGTCAGCGAAAAACTGTTTTTT	CASSLVGRVSEKLFF
-	TRBV30	TRBJ1-2	TGTGCCTGGAGGAAAGGCAGCGGGGATGGCTACACCTTC	CAWRKGSGDGYTF
-	TRBV12-5	TRBJ1-1	TGTGCTAGTGGGGTGGGGAGGGGCACTGAAGCTTTCTTT	CASGVGRGTEAFF
TRBD2	TRBV9	TRBJ2-3	TGTGCCAGCAGCCCCCGGGGGGGCTTCACAGATACGCAGTATTTT	CASSPRGGFTDTQYF
TRBD2	TRBV4-1	TRBJ2-1	TGCGCCAGCCGCTCAGCGGGGACCTACAATGAGCAGTTCTTC	CASRSAGTYNEQFF
-	TRBV7-2	TRBJ2-5	TGTGCCAGCAGCTTAGAACAGCGGATCCAAGAGACCCAGTACTTC	CASSLEQRIQETQYF
TRBD1	TRBV6-1	TRBJ2-7	TGTGCCAGCAGACCGACAGGGGGCTTATACGAGCAGTACTTC	CASRPTGGLYEQYF
-	TRBV30	TRBJ1-2	TGTGCCTGGAGTGTACGGCAGGGGCATGGCTACACCTTC	CAWSVRQGHGYTF
-	TRBV7-9	TRBJ1-4	TGTGCCAGCAGCAGAGGGCTAGCTAATGAAAAACTGTTTTTT	CASSRGLANEKLFF
TRBD1	TRBV5-1	TRBJ2-7	TGCGCCAGCAGCTTGGTGGGTATGACAGGGGGTGACTCCTACGAGCAGTACTTC	CASSLVGMTGGDSYEQYF
TRBD1	TRBV30	TRBJ1-6	TGTGCCAAAACGACAGGGTATAATTCACCCCTCCACTTT	CAKTTGYNSPLHF
TRBD1	TRBV27	TRBJ1-5	TGTGCCAGCAGAACCGACAGGGGGAATCAGCCCCAGCATTTT	CASRTDRGNQPQHF
-	TRBV5-1	TRBJ2-1	TGCGCCTCCCAGCCCCAGAGTCGGTCGACTAATGAGCAGTTCTTC	CASQPQSRSTNEQFF